This T cell receptor beta chain was sequenced for a study of blood T cell repertoires in COVID-19. Study context: There were acute and convalescent COVID-19 samples, and they came from the United States, Italy and Spain. From T cells, B-cell-depleted T cells, or PBMCs came the material, which was cDNA or gDNA.

As processed by the authors: Estimation of nucleated cell counts relied on the amplification of reference gene primers. TCRdb keeps only in-frame clones here, not all; method: immunoSEQ multiplex PCR. V and J calls and clone size are given by that table; D and trimming were obtained from the DNA. The sample consists of 150,000 to 200,000 clones, around 85% of them appearing once. V was clipped by 6 bases and J by 4 bases, with 15 bases between them. Germline loops: CDR1 MNHEY, CDR2 SVGEGT. The CDR3 spans 15 residues. Sequenced sample: peripheral blood. This sequence joins TRBV6-2 or TRBV6-3 and TRBJ2-2; D is perhaps TRBD2 (5 bases). The TCR was taken from a man in his sixties with acute or convalescent COVID-19. The CDR3 nucleotides are TGTGCCAGCAGCCCCGCTGGACTCCTCACCGGGGAGCTGTTTTTT. The encoded protein is CASSPAGLLTGELFF.